The sequence of this TCR beta chain was determined in a study of blood T cell repertoires in COVID-19. Study details: Samples representing acute and convalescent COVID-19 were sourced from the United States, Italy and Spain.

Measured with immunoSEQ multiplex PCR; TCRdb has only the in-frame clones, and not every one. The table includes about 51,000 clones, roughly 90% detected once. V was pared by 1 base and J by 5 bases, with 14 bases between. The CDR3 has 14 residues. Germline CDR1 and CDR2: SQVTM and ANQGSEA. The receptor was derived from a man aged 55 to 69 with acute or convalescent COVID-19. The gene calls are TRBV29-1 and TRBJ2-5, with D uncertain. What was sequenced was peripheral blood. CDR3: CSVEALLLRETQYF. As DNA, the CDR3 is TGCAGCGTTGAAGCCTTACTATTACGCGAGACCCAGTACTTC.